The sample holds a few counts of the clone carrying this T cell receptor beta chain. What it binds is unknown. Germline CDR1 and CDR2: SGHRS and YFSETQ. V dropped 4 bases and J dropped 5 bases, with 19 bases sitting between them. This CDR3 is 16 amino acids long. These data are taken from a study of CD8 T cells in ankylosing spondylitis. Study results and caveats: A motif of eight highly homologous TCR beta variants was seen as apparently characteristic of ankylosing spondylitis blood.

TCRdb re-analysed the 5' RACE reads in MiXCR, keeping a single row per CDR3 protein. The table records around 540,000 distinct CDR3 sequences, about 13% of them present only once. The TCR was taken from a male donor with ankylosing spondylitis. The sequencing sample was made of blood, either unsorted or a sorted T cell fraction (not recorded which). The gene calls are TRBV5-1 and TRBJ1-5, with a weak D call TRBD1 (6 bases). The CDR3 protein is CASSPGTGGPDQPQHF. As DNA, the CDR3 is TGCGCCAGCAGCCCCGGCACGGGGGGCCCGGATCAGCCCCAGCATTTT.